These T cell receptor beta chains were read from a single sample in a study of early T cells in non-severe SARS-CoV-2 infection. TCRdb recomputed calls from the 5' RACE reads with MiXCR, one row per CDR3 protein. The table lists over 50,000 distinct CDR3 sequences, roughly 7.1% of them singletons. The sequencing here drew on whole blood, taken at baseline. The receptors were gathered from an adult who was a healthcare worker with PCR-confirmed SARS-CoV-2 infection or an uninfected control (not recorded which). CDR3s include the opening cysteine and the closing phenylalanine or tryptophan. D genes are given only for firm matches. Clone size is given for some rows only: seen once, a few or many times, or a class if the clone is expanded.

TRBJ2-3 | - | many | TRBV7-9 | TGTGCCAGCAGCTTTAAGGGGCAGACGAAAAACACAGATACGCAGTATTTT | CASSFKGQTKNTDTQYF
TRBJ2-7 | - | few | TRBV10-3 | TGTGCCATCAGTGAGGCCCCAGGCGGGTTAAGGTACGAGCAGTACTTC | CAISEAPGGLRYEQYF
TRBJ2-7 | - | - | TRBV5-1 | TGCGCCAGCAGCATAGCACAGGGAATGGGCGGACTCGAGCAGTACTTC | CASSIAQGMGGLEQYF
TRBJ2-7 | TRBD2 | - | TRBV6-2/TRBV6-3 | TGTGCCAGCAGTTACCGTAGCGGGAACTACGAGCAGTACTTC | CASSYRSGNYEQYF
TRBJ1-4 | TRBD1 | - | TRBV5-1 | TGCGCCAGCAGCCACGCCAACAGGGGTCGAAGTGAAAAACTGTTTTTT | CASSHANRGRSEKLFF
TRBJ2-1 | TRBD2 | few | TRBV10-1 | TGCGCCAGCAGTGCGCCCGGGACTAGCGGGTATGAGCAGTTCTTC | CASSAPGTSGYEQFF
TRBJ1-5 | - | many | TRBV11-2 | TGTGCCAGCAGCTTAGAGAGGGGTAGCAATCAGCCCCAGCATTTT | CASSLERGSNQPQHF
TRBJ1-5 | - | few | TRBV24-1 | TGTGCCACCAGTGATTTGGGGCCCCCCCAGCATTTT | CATSDLGPPQHF
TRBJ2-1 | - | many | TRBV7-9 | TGTGCCAGCAGCCGTTACAATGAGCAGTTCTTC | CASSRYNEQFF
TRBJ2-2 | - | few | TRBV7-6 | TGTGCCAGCAGCCCGGGCAGTGCCGGGGAGCTGTTTTTT | CASSPGSAGELFF
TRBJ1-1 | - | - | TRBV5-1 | TGCGCCAGCAGCGGAGACAGGACGAACACTGAAGCTTTCTTT | CASSGDRTNTEAFF
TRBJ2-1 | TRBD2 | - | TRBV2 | TGTGCCAGCAGGGGGGATTATAGCGGGAGGAATGAGCAGTTCTTC | CASRGDYSGRNEQFF
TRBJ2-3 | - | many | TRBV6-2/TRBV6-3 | TGTGCCAGCAGTTACGGGGCCACTAGCCAGGCAGATACGCAGTATTTT | CASSYGATSQADTQYF
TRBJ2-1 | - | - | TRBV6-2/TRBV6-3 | TGTGCCAGCAGTCCGACGACACGAGAGCAGTTCTTC | CASSPTTREQFF
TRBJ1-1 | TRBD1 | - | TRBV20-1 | TGCAGTGCTAGAGATCCACAGGGGGACCCTGAAGCTTTCTTT | CSARDPQGDPEAFF
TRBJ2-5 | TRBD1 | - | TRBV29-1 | TGCAGCGTCTTGCCCCGTCGGGTTCACAGGGGCAGGGAGACCCAGTACTTC | CSVLPRRVHRGRETQYF
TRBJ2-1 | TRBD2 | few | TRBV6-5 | TGTGCCAGCAGCCCTACTAGCGGGAACGGCAATGAGCAGTTCTTC | CASSPTSGNGNEQFF